Given below is one TCR beta chain in context. Germline CDR1 is ENHRY and CDR2 is SYGVKD. This CDR3 has 15 amino acids. With 2 bases clipped from V and 0 bases from J, the junction kept 1 base outside the gene matches. This sample is drawn from a study of blood T cell repertoires in COVID-19. Libraries were prepared by immunoSEQ multiplex PCR; TCRdb keeps only in-frame clonotypes and omits some of them. The sample holds roughly 200,000 clones, 85% seen once. The receptor was isolated from a man in his forties who had recovered from COVID-19. The sequencing input was PBMCs or T cells enriched from blood (not recorded which). This rearrangement joins TRBV10-3 to TRBJ1-1, with 9 bases fitting TRBD1. The CDR3 reads CAISEGQGLNTEAFF. CDR3 in DNA: TGTGCCATCAGTGAGGGACAGGGGTTGAACACTGAAGCTTTCTTT.